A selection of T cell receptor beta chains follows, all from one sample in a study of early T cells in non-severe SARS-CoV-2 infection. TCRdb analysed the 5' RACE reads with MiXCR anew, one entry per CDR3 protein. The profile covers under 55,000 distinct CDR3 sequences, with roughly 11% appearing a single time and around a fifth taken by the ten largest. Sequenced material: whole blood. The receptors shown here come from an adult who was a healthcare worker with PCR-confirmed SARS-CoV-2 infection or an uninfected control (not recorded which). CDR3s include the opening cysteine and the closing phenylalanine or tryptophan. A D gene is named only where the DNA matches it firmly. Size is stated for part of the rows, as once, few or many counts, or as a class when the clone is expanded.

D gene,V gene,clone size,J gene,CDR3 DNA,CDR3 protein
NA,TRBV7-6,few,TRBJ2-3,TGTGCCAGCAGCTTAGCGGCTGCAACTACTAGCACAGATACGCAGTATTTT,CASSLAAATTSTDTQYF
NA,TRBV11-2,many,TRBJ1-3,TGTGCCAGCAGCTGGGGACCGGAAGGAAACACCATATATTTT,CASSWGPEGNTIYF
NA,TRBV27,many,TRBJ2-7,TGTGCCAGCATCCCAGAGGGGGGGCCAATACAACGGCTCGGCTACGAGCAGTACTTC,CASIPEGGPIQRLGYEQYF
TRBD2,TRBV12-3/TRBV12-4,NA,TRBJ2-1,TGTGCCAGCAGCGCAAGCGGGAGATCCTACAATGAGCAGTTCTTC,CASSASGRSYNEQFF
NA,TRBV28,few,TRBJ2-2,TGTGCCAGCAGTTTTGGTATGAACACCGGGGAGCTGTTTTTT,CASSFGMNTGELFF
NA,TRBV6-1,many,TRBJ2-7,TGTGCCAGCAGTGATCAGGGGGGCTACGAGCAGTACTTC,CASSDQGGYEQYF
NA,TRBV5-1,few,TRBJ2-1,TGCGCCAGCAGCTTGGAGTCAGGGGCCAATGAGCAGTTCTTC,CASSLESGANEQFF
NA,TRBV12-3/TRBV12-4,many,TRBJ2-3,TGTGCCAGCAGTTCAATGACAGATGACACAGATACGCAGTATTTT,CASSSMTDDTDTQYF
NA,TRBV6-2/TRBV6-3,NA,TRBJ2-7,TGTGCCAGCATTGGGAGCACGGGCTACGAGCAGTACTTC,CASIGSTGYEQYF
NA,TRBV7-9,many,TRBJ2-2,TGTGCCAGCAGCTACGGGGAGCTGTTTTTT,CASSYGELFF
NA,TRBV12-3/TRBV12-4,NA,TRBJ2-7,TGTGCCAGCAGTCAAACGGACTTGACTGAGCAGTACTTC,CASSQTDLTEQYF
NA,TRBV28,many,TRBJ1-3,TGTGCCAGCAGTTTAACGGACACCATATATTTT,CASSLTDTIYF
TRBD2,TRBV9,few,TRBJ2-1,TGTGCCAGCAGCCGGACTAGCGGGAGTCCCCTCGACAATGAGCAGTTCTTC,CASSRTSGSPLDNEQFF
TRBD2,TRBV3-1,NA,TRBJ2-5,TGTGCCAGCAGCACGGGGACTAGCGGGAGGTTAGAGACCCAGTACTTC,CASSTGTSGRLETQYF
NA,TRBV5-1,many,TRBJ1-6,TGCGCCAGCAGCCGTACGGACCTTTCATTTAATTCACCCCTCCACTTT,CASSRTDLSFNSPLHF
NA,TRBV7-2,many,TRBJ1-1,TGTGCCAGCAGCTCCGTCATGAACACTGAAGCTTTCTTT,CASSSVMNTEAFF
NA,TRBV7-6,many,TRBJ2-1,TGTGCCAGCAGCTTAGCAGGACTAGGGGGCTACAATGAGCAGTTCTTC,CASSLAGLGGYNEQFF
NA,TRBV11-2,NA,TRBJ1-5,TGTGCCAGCAGCTTAAATTCGTTCGGGGGCGTTAGCAATCAGCCCCAGCATTTT,CASSLNSFGGVSNQPQHF
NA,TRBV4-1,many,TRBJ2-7,TGCGCCAGCAGTAGAGGGCCGAGCTTCTACGAGCAGTACTTC,CASSRGPSFYEQYF
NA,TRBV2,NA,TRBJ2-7,TGTGCCAGCAGTGAAGCGGGCGGGAAAGCCTACGAGCAGTACTTC,CASSEAGGKAYEQYF
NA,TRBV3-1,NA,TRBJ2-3,TGTGCCAGCAGCGCACGTTCAGGAAGCTTGTCCACAGATACGCAGTATTTT,CASSARSGSLSTDTQYF
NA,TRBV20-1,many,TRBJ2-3,TGCAGTGCTCCCCAGGGGGGAAGCACAGATACGCAGTATTTT,CSAPQGGSTDTQYF
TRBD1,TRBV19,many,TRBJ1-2,TGTGCCAGTAGTATGGTTCAGGGGGCGCGGAACTATGGCTACACCTTC,CASSMVQGARNYGYTF
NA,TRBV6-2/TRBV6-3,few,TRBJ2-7,TGTGCCAGCAGTCCGGGGCGAGGGAGGAACGAGCAGTACTTC,CASSPGRGRNEQYF
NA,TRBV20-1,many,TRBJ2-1,TGCAGTGCTAGAGATTTGGGTAGCGGAGATTACAATGAGCAGTTCTTC,CSARDLGSGDYNEQFF
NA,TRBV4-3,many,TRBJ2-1,TGCGCCAGCAGCCCCGAAAGGTACAATGAGCAGTTCTTC,CASSPERYNEQFF
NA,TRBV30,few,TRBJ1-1,TGTGCCTGGAGGGGCAACACTGAAGCTTTCTTT,CAWRGNTEAFF
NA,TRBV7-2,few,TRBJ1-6,TGTGCCAGCAGCACTGGGGAGTATAATTCACCCCTCCACTTT,CASSTGEYNSPLHF
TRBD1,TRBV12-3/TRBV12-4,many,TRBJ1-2,TGTGCCAGCAGTCCCCGACAGGGATTTAACTATGGCTACACCTTC,CASSPRQGFNYGYTF
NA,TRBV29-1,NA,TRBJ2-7,TGCAGCGGCCGAATCTCCTACGAGCAGTACTTC,CSGRISYEQYF
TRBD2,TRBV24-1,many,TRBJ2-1,TGTGCCACCAGTGATGTGACTAGCGGGAGCCACAATGAGCAGTTCTTC,CATSDVTSGSHNEQFF
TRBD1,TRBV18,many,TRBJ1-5,TGTGCCAGCTCACCCGGGACAGGGGACAATCAGCCCCAGCATTTT,CASSPGTGDNQPQHF
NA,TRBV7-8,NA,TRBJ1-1,TGTGCCAGCAGCTTAAATTGGGAGACAGAAGCTTTCTTT,CASSLNWETEAFF
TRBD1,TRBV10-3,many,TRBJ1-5,TGTGCCGCACAACAGGGGCTTGATAGCAATCAGCCCCAGCATTTT,CAAQQGLDSNQPQHF
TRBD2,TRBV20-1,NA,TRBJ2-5,TGCAGTGCCTTCGAGTTGACTAGCGGGAGACAAGAGACCCAGTACTTC,CSAFELTSGRQETQYF
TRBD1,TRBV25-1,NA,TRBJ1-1,TGTGCCAGCAGTGACGGGAACAGGGGGAGAGGCACTGAAGCTTTCTTT,CASSDGNRGRGTEAFF
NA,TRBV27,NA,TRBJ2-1,TGTGCCAGCAGTCGGACAGTTGGGAATGAGCAGTTCTTC,CASSRTVGNEQFF
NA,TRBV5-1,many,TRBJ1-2,TGCGCCAGCAGCTTGGGTCCCGGCGTTTCAGTCTATGGCTACACCTTC,CASSLGPGVSVYGYTF
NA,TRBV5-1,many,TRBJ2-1,TGCGCCAGCAGCCCCCATGACGACCACAACAAGTTCTTC,CASSPHDDHNKFF
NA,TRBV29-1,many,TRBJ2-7,TGCAGCGGAAGGATAGGGAAGGGGAACGAGCAGTACTTC,CSGRIGKGNEQYF
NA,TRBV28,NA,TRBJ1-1,TGTGCCAGTTCAACCCCGGGTCTAAACACTGAAGCTTTCTTT,CASSTPGLNTEAFF
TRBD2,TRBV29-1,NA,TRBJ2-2,TGCAGCGTTGGGGGACTAGCGGGAAGAACCGGGGAGCTGTTTTTT,CSVGGLAGRTGELFF
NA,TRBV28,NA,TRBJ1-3,TGTGCCAGCAGGCTAGGGCTTTTAAACACCATATATTTT,CASRLGLLNTIYF
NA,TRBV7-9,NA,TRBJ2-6,TGTGCCAGCAGCTTACGAGGGCAGGCAAGCTCTGGGGCCAACGTCCTGACTTTC,CASSLRGQASSGANVLTF
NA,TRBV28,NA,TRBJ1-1,TGTGCCAGCAGTCATTTCCGGGCGGGACCCCTGAACACTGAAGCTTTCTTT,CASSHFRAGPLNTEAFF
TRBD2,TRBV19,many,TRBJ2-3,TGTGCCAGTAGTCCCGGGACTAGCGCCCGATTCGATACGCAGTATTTT,CASSPGTSARFDTQYF
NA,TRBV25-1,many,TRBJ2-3,TGTGCCAGCAGTGGGGCCCGCCAGTCGTTTGATACGCAGTATTTT,CASSGARQSFDTQYF
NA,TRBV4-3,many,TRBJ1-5,TGCGCCAGCAGCCAAGATACAAGGAATCAGCCCCAGCATTTT,CASSQDTRNQPQHF
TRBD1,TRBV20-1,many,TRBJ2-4,TGCAGTGCTAGCCCCAACAGGGGGTTGGAAAACATTCAGTACTTC,CSASPNRGLENIQYF
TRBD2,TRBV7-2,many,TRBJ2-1,TGTGCCAGCAGCGCGGGGGGAGCGGTGCAATACAATGAGCAGTTCTTC,CASSAGGAVQYNEQFF